This paragraph covers one T cell receptor beta chain sequence. Its antigen is currently unknown. Between the trimmed V and J ends, which lost 2 bases and 12 bases, there was a span of 13 bases. The germline V gene encodes CDR1 SGHAT and CDR2 FQNNGV. The CDR3 length is 13 residues. The data originate from a study of T cells in localized non-small cell lung cancer. Study outcomes and limitations: Appearances in adjacent lung were noted for a median roughly 58 of the top 100 tumor clones. Of the tissues analyzed, uninvolved adjacent lung showed maximal T cell clonality, greater than tumor. Higher blood T cell density went with longer overall survival.

Libraries were prepared by immunoSEQ multiplex PCR; TCRdb keeps only in-frame clonotypes and omits some of them. The sample records approximately 41,000 clones, around 86% being singletons. This rearrangement joins TRBV11-2 to TRBJ1-4; D not certain. The sequence came from a male donor aged 60 or older with stage II lung adenocarcinoma. This sample comprised peripheral blood mononuclear cells, obtained before any cancer treatment. CDR3 DNA sequence: TGTGCCAGCAGCTTAAGCCAGAGTGAGGAACTGTTTTTT. Translation gives CASSLSQSEELFF.